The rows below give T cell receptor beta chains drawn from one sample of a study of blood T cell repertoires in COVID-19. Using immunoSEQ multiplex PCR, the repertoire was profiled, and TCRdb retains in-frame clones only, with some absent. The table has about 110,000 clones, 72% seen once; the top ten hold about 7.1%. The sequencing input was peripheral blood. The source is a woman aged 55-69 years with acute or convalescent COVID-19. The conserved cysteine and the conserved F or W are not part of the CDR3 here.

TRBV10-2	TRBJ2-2	ASSTGADTGELF
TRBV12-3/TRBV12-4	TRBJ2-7	ASSLERIYEQY
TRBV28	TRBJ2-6	ASSVPGTTFNVLT
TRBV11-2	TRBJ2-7	ASSLTGYEQY
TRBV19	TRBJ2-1	ASSIGGGAYNEQF
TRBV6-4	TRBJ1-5	ARDSGSPKVNQPQH
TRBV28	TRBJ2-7	ASSLGRNYEQY
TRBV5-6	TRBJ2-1	ASSLRSSYNEQF
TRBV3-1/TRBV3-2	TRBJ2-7	ASSTGTVSYEQY
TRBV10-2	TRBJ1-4	ASSGETYEKLF
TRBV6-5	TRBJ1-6	ASSLQGGNSPLH
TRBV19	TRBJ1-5	ASSIGQGGRNQPQH
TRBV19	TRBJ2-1	ASSKQTTSYNEQF
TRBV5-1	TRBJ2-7	ASSLEAGFSYEQY
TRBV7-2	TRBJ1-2	ASSRGPGTYGYT
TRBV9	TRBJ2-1	ASSVLGTEQF
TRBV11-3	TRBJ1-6	ASSLDRVSPLH
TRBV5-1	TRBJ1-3	ASSTGSTAYSGNTIY
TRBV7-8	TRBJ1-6	ASSPRDSPLH
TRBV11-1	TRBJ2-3	ASTPGAAAGTDTQY
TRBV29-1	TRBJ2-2	SVGTGMNTGELF
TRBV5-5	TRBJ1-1	ASSETGTANTEAF
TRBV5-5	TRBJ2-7	ASSSFAGGGREQY
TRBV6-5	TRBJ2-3	ASSSKDTQY
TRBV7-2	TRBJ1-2	ASSLELSWRVDGYT
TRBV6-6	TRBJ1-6	ASSYYGEYSPLH
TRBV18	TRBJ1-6	ASSLETGKIPLH
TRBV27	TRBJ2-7	ASSLEGVSYEQY
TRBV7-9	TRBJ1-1	ASSIQGIEAF
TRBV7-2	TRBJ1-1	ASSYRGRVTEAF
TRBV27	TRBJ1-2	ASRRTANYGYT
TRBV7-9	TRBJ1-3	ASSSAKILLQVSGNTIY
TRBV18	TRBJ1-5	ASSQSRGEKPQH
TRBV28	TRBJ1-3	ASGPDRAGGNTIY
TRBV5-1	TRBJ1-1	ASSLSAAGANTEAF
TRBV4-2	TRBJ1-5	ASSSGPNQPQH
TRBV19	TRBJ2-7	ASSPDYPAYEQY
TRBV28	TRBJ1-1	EVEGLSEAF
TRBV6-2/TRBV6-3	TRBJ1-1	ASSFTGGSTEAF
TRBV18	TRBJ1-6	ASSPRVQGDSPLH
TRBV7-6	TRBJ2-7	ASSSYGRVRY
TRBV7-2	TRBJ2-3	ASSLLAAFTDTQY
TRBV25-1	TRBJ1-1	ASRGHMNTEAF
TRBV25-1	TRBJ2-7	ASTAGVPYEQY
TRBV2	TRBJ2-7	ARSGGPSYEQY
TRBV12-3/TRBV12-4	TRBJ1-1	ASRDRGRTEAF
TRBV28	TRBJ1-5	ASSLLSGSYSNQPQH
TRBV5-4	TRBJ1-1	ASSRGEGGTEAF
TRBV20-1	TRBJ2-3	SASDGLGQY
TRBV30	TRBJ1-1	AWSEVRGNSKAF
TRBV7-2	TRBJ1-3	ASSFGRTGDGNTIY